This entry describes one T cell receptor beta chain. Its antigen is still unknown. The data were taken from a study of monozygotic twins with cystic fibrosis. The wider study: Roughly 2.8 micrograms of fragmented DNA underwent about 14 PCR cycles for library preparation.

General study points: J usage was most co-twin-similar in 8 of 16 pairs, V in 13. Low clonality (median around 0.0096) suggested a mostly naive repertoire. Monozygotic CF twins shared more identical nucleotide clonotypes than unrelated patients.

Libraries were prepared by immunoSEQ multiplex PCR; TCRdb keeps only in-frame clonotypes and omits some of them. The sample shows almost 20,000 clones, 75% to 95% of them seen only once. This TCR came from a girl aged 2 to 10 with cystic fibrosis. The sequenced material came from blood.

The DNA of the CDR3 is TGTGCCAGCAGCTCGGGTGGGGATGAGCAGTTCTTC. Amino acids: CASSSGGDEQFF. The chain uses TRBV7-7 and TRBJ2-1; D uncertain. With 4 bases removed from V and 8 bases from J, the gap between germline ends came to 9 bases. The CDR3 length is 12 residues. The germline CDR1 and CDR2 sequences are SSHAT and FNYEAQ (reference sequence).